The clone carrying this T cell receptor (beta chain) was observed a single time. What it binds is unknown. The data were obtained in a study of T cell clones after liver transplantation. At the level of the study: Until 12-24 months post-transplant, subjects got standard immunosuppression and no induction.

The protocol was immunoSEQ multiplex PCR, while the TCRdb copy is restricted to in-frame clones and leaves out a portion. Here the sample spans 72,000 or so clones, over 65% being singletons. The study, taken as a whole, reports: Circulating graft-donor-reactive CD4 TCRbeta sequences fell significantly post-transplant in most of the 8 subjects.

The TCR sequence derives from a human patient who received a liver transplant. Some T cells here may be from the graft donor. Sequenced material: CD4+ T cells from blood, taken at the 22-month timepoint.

The CDR3: CASRPGAAGANVLTF. The CDR3 DNA is TGTGCCAGTAGGCCGGGAGCAGCTGGGGCCAACGTCCTGACTTTC. The genes are TRBV19 and TRBJ2-6, with D maybe TRBD2 (6 bases). V lost 6 bases and J 2 bases, leaving 11 bases between the germline ends. In germline, CDR1 is LNHDA, CDR2 SQIVND (reference sequence). The CDR3 totals 15 residues.